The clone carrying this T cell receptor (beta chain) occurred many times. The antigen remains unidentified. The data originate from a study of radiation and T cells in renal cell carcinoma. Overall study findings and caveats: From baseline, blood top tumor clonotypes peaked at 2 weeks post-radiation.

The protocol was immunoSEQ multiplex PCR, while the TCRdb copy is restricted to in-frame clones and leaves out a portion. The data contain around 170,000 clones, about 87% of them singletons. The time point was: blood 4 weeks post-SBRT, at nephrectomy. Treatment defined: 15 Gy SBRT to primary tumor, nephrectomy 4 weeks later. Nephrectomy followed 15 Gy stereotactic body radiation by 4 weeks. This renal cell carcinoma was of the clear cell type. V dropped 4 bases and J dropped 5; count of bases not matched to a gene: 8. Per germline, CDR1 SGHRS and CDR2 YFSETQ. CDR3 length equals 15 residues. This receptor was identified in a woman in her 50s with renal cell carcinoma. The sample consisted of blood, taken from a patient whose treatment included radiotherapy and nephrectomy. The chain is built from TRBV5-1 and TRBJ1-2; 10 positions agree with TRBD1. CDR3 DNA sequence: TGCGCCAGCAGCACCGGGACAGGGGTAGAGTATGGCTACACCTTC. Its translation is CASSTGTGVEYGYTF. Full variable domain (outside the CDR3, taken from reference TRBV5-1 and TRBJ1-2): KAGVTQTPRYLIKTRGQQVTLSCSPISGHRSVSWYQQTPGQGLQFLFEYFSETQRNKGNFPGRFSGRQFSNSRSEMNVSTLELGDSALYLCASSTGTGVEYGYTFGSGTRLTVV.